Below are 10 T cell receptor beta chains sequenced from a single sample in a study of CD8+CD57+ T cells in acquired aplastic anemia. For sequencing, patients were chosen who had shown expansion of CD8+CD57+ cells by flow cytometry. Investigators profiled TCR beta VDJ and CDR3 from genomic DNA template. From the reads, TCRdb called clonotypes with MiXCR, one entry per CDR3 protein. Of around 190,000 distinct CDR3 sequences listed, around 50% are singletons. Source material: sorted CD4+, CD8+, or CD8+CD57+ T cells (not recorded which) from PBMCs. These receptors originate from a human donor with aplastic anemia.

This clonotype occurred many times. The chain is built from TRBV20-1 and TRBJ2-7; 12 bases are a match to TRBD2. Germline V gene data show CDR1 as DFQATT and CDR2 as SNEGSKA (reference sequence). There are 15 residues in the CDR3. The trim removed 3 bases at V and 2 bases at J, leaving 5 bases unmatched. CDR3 bases: TGCAGTGCTAGTAGGACTAGCGGGGTCCCCTACGAGCAGTACTTC. The encoded protein is CSASRTSGVPYEQYF.

A word on this clonotype: Compared with germline, one end of the junction differs, possibly owing to a read error. The rearrangement joins TRBV10-3 to TRBJ2-2, with D maybe TRBD1 (5 bases). CDR1 and CDR2 from the germline V gene are ENHRY and SYGVKD. This CDR3 has 16 amino acids. This chain's CDR3 is CASSGARVPNTGELFF. Written as DNA, the CDR3 is TGTGCCAGCAGTGGGGCCCGGGTACCGAACACCGGGGAGCTGTTTTTT.

This clonotype was picked up one time. The gene calls are TRBV2 and TRBJ1-1, with D unresolved. The CDR3 has 13 amino acids. Germline loops: CDR1 SNHLY, CDR2 FYNNEI. Trimming took 1 base from V and 1 from J, leaving 4 bases between them. The CDR3 region has the DNA TGTGCCAGCAGTGAAGGGTCGAACACTGAAGCTTTCTTT. Amino acid sequence: CASSEGSNTEAFF.

This clonotype showed up many times. The rearrangement links TRBV6-1 to TRBJ1-2, with 7 bases fitting TRBD1. V gave up 7 bases and J gave up 4 bases; unmatched junction bases: 9. CDR1 is MNHNS and CDR2 is SASEGT in the germline V gene. The CDR3 extends over 14 amino acids. As DNA, the CDR3 is TGTGCCAGCATGGGAGGGGGCGGACTCTATGGCTACACCTTC. It encodes CASMGGGGLYGYTF.

For the CDR3, the DNA is TGCGCCAGCAGCCCCTCGGGACTCAATGTCGAGAACACTGAAGCTTTCTTT. Amino acids: CASSPSGLNVENTEAFF. The gene calls are TRBV10-2 and TRBJ1-1; D is perhaps TRBD1 (5 bases). CDR1 is WSHSY, CDR2 SAAADI, per germline. Trimming left V 6 bases short and J 1 base short, with 21 bases between. The CDR3 runs to 17 residues.

This clonotype was counted a few times. The chain joins TRBV3-1 to TRBJ2-3; TRBD2 matches at 8 bases. V was clipped by 3 bases and J by 2 bases; unmatched bases: 13. This CDR3 has 18 amino acids. Germline V gene data show CDR1 as LGHDT and CDR2 as YNNKEL (reference sequence). The CDR3 sequence: CASSHIVSGGRNTDTQYF. The CDR3 DNA reads TGTGCCAGCAGCCATATAGTGAGCGGGGGCCGGAACACAGATACGCAGTATTTT.

Turning to this clonotype: This could be a read error, since a much larger clone is one nucleotide away. The chain uses TRBV12-3 or TRBV12-4 and TRBJ2-5, with TRBD1 as a possible D gene (6 bases). Trimming removed 3 bases from V and 7 bases from J, with 15 bases in between. CDR3 length equals 14 residues. CDR3 region: CASSFDRPGVTQYF. In nucleotides, the CDR3 is TGTGCCAGCAGTTTTGACAGGCCCGGGGTGACCCAGTACTTC.

Comment on this clonotype: One junction end disagrees with the germline gene, perhaps due to a read error. This sequence joins TRBV20-1 and TRBJ2-5; 12 nucleotides line up with TRBD2. The length of the CDR3 is 14 residues. CDR1 is DFQATT and CDR2 is SNEGSKA in the germline V gene (reference sequence). The CDR3 protein is CSAPTSGSRETQYF. The CDR3 nucleotides read TGCAGTGCTCCGACTAGCGGGAGTAGAGAGACCCAGTATTTC.

This clonotype was picked up many times. The CDR3 loop reads CASSRDRVGEQYF. The DNA of the CDR3 is TGTGCCAGCAGCCGGGACAGGGTAGGCGAGCAGTACTTC. V gene TRBV7-2 combines with J gene TRBJ2-7; 9 bases are shared with TRBD1. Germline V lookup: CDR1 SGHTA, CDR2 FQGNSA. CDR3 size: 13 residues. Losses at the gene ends were 5 bases for V and 6 bases for J; bases not matched to a gene: 5.

The rearrangement uses TRBV19 and TRBJ1-1; 9 positions agree with TRBD1. The V segment lost 6 bases and the J segment 5 bases; nucleotides outside the gene matches: 7. This CDR3 is built from 14 residues. Per the germline V gene, CDR1 is LNHDA and CDR2 is SQIVND (reference sequence). As DNA, the CDR3 is TGTGCCAGTAGCCTACAGGGGGCCGGGACTGAAGCTTTCTTT. This sequence encodes CASSLQGAGTEAFF.